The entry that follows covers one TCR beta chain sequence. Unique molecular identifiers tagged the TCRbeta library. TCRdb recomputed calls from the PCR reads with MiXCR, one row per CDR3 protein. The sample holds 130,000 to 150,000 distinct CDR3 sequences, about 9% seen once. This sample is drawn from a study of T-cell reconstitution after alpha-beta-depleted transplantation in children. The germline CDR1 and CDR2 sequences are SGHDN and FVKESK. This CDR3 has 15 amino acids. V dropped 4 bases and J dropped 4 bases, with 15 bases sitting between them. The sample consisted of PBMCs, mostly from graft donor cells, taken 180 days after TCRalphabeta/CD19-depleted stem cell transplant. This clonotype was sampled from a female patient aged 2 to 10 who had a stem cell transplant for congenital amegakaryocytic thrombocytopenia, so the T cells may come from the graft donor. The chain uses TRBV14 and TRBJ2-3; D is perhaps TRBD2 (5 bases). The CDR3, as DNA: TGTGCCAGCAGCCGAGTTGCGGGTTTAGCAGATACGCAGTATTTT. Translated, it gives CASSRVAGLADTQYF.